This T cell receptor beta chain stems from a study of naive and memory T cell subsets (dated by TCRdb to 2015 to 2018). Turning to the overall study: The study applied an open-source, UMI-based TCR alpha and beta sequencing pipeline to sorted naive and memory peripheral blood T cell subsets. RNA was DNase-treated and reverse transcribed with TCR constant-region primers, mostly using SuperScript III. The functional CMV T cell responses agreed completely with IgG serology results.

From the second PCR step onward, the TCR alpha chain libraries and the TCR beta chain libraries were amplified separately. Donor CMV status was determined by IFNgamma production from CD4+ T cells after overnight stimulation of fresh PBMCs with CMV viral lysate. CD4 T cells were positively selected using Miltenyi beads, after which CD8 T cells were positively selected from the CD4-negative fraction. Cells stained for CD3, CD4, CD8, CD45RA, CD27 and a live/dead dye were sorted on a BD Aria II into four subsets by CD45RA and CD27. Effector memory cells were sorted as CD45RA-CD27-, and EMRA cells as CD45RA+CD27-. Blood came from a few healthy volunteers, each fractionated into CD4 and CD8 T cells and then into four differentiation subsets. About 110 ml of peripheral blood was taken from each donor, and PBMC were separated by density-gradient centrifugation on Ficoll-Paque PLUS. Sorted cells were lysed in RLT buffer, after which RNA was extracted using a Qiagen RNeasy kit and stored at -80 degrees C.

Library construction relied on UMI-ligation and nested PCR. An equimolar mix of two oligonucleotides covering both TRBC1 and TRBC2 was used as the beta constant-region primer. A single-stranded oligonucleotide carrying the SP2 primer and a 12-nucleotide UMI was ligated to the 3' end of the cDNA by T4 RNA ligase 1. The ligated cDNA went through four rounds of PCR with nested alpha and beta constant-region primers together with the SP2 primer. The ligation reaction was incubated at 16°C for about 19-24 hours. PCR2 was typically performed as a SYBR Green qPCR and was stopped at a predetermined threshold so that over-amplification was prevented. Apart from the first purification, every purification step used Agencourt AMPure XP magnetic beads. Library quantification was done by Qubit, followed by a TapeStation check on which the main peak was expected at around 650 bp. Pooled libraries were sequenced on an Illumina MiSeq using v2 2x251 paired-end kits, and typically about 0.9-2.1 million reads were obtained per sample. Each sample was pooled at 3 to 4 nM, and about 4.5-7.5% PhiX was included to help cluster recognition. The authors' analysis ran thus. Using tag matching that tolerated one base-pair mismatch, Decombinator assigned V and J genes to FASTQ reads that had been processed by Demultiplexor. UMIs were used by Collapsinator to correct both sequencing errors and frequency errors arising from PCR heterogeneity. CDR3Translator translated TCRs and extracted CDR3s from the conserved cysteine to the FGXG phenylalanine, flagging non-productive sequences. Gini, Shannon entropy and inverse Simpson indices were computed after subsampling the repertoires to the same number of UMI-defined TCRs. Clonotype abundance distributions were fitted to a power law by maximum likelihood within the linear range. Similar UMI counts, unique TCR numbers and clonal distributions were obtained with the pipeline and with MIGEC on one naive CD8 sample. The repertoires were searched for around 7,000 CMV-associated CDR3 sequences that had been compiled from VDJdb and a published dataset. In TCRdb, the public reads were trimmed at Q25 with fastp and aligned with MiXCR, with productive beta chains retained. Each entry is one CDR3 protein sequence, shown with its most common DNA and genes. The V and J calls were determined by TCRdb, not by the authors. The sample yields about 35,000 distinct CDR3 sequences; about an eighth were counted once. The biggest ten clones account for approximately 20% of the sample.

The CDR3, from cysteine to phenylalanine, totals 16 residues. Only CDR3 DNA is held: 48 bases, read in frame from base 1. Reading the germline V gene (reference sequence) gives CDR1 SEHNR and CDR2 FQNEAQ. A distance of 23 bases separates the germline ends of V and J, which lose 4 bases and 8 bases respectively. Broad study findings and their caveats: The repertoire findings for the naive and memory subsets could not be validated, as no ground truth was available. RNA-based TCR counts may be affected by expression changes linked to T cell activation and differentiation. TCR abundance followed a power law whose exponent differed between naive and memory subsets but was consistent across the three individuals. In both CD4 and CD8 cells, the Gini index increased while Shannon and inverse Simpson diversity decreased from naive through CM, EM and EMRA. Once error correction was done, more than 90% of naive TCR sequences showed up just once, which made the naive abundance distributions much steeper than those of the memory subsets. Each clonotype was defined as a single alpha or beta chain sequence rather than as a paired alpha/beta receptor.

This clonotype was counted between two and nine times. The antigen it recognizes is unknown. No quality values exist for individual bases; no much larger clone is one base distant. The sequenced sample was effector memory CD4+ T cells from blood. The cell subset or site tag for this specimen amounts to: effector memory, CD45RA- CD27-. The V and J segments used are TRBV7-9 and TRBJ1-2, with a weak D call of TRBD1 (6 bases match). The sequence was collected from a human donor in good health. The sequence in DNA is TGTGCCAGCAGCTCCGCGTCGGGGGCAGGGTATCGGGGCTACACCTTC. Its translation is CASSSASGAGYRGYTF.